Detailed here is one T cell receptor beta chain. This CDR3 is 13 amino acids long. The trim removed 5 bases at V and 10 bases at J, leaving 5 bases unmatched. Looked up from germline, CDR1 is MNHEY and CDR2 is SVGEGT. This sample stems from a study of blood T cells in healthy people across ages. For the second PCR, which ran for roughly 6 to 12 cycles, a sample-barcoded 5' primer and a J-beta primer mix were used. TCRdb analysed the 5' RACE reads with MiXCR anew, one entry per CDR3 protein. This table has around 320,000 distinct CDR3 sequences, around 27% appearing once. Sequenced input: blood. This clonotype was obtained from a woman between 65 and 79 years old in good health. V gene TRBV6-2 or TRBV6-3 combines with J gene TRBJ2-1; 10 bases fit TRBD2. The CDR3 DNA follows: TGTGCCAGCAGTCCTAGCGGGAGTTGGGAGCAGTTCTTC. It is translated as CASSPSGSWEQFF.